What follows are 15 T cell receptor beta chains derived from one specimen sequenced in a study of blood T cell repertoires in COVID-19. Here immunoSEQ multiplex PCR was the method, and the copy in TCRdb shows in-frame clones only, minus some. The sample contains 150,000 to 200,000 clones, about 77% of which appear only once. The sample was PBMCs or T cells enriched from blood (not recorded which). The receptors were sampled from a woman aged 50 to 60 with acute COVID-19.

This chain links TRBV3-1 (or the pseudogene TRBV3-2) with TRBJ2-7, with D unresolved. The CDR3 is 14 amino acids. Germline-derived CDR1 and CDR2 are LGHDT and YNNKEL (reference sequence). V lost 0 bases and J 2 bases, leaving 8 bases between the germline ends. CDR3 sequence (DNA): TGTGCCAGCAGCCAAGAAGAGAGGCCCTACGAGCAGTACGTC. It yields the protein CASSQEERPYEQYV.

This chain links TRBV3-1 (or the pseudogene TRBV3-2) with TRBJ2-1; 11 bases are shared with TRBD2. Germline V lookup: CDR1 LGHDT, CDR2 YNNKEL (reference sequence). After removal of 4 bases from V and 0 bases from J, the junction contained 5 bases not matched to a gene. This CDR3 has 17 amino acids. CDR3 nucleotides: TGTGCCAGCAGCCCTAGACTAGCGGGGAGCTCCTACAATGAGCAGTTCTTC. Translating it yields CASSPRLAGSSYNEQFF.

This chain links TRBV9 with TRBJ2-3; D is undetermined. The CDR3 covers 16 residues. V gave up 0 bases and J gave up 0 bases, with 11 bases separating them. Germline V gene sequence: CDR1 SGDLS, CDR2 YYNGEE. CDR3 protein: CASSVVGGTSTDTQYF. As DNA, the CDR3 is TGTGCCAGCAGCGTAGTAGGCGGTACTAGCACAGATACGCAGTATTTT. Looking up the rest from reference TRBV9 and TRBJ2-3 gives the full variable domain: DSGVTQTPKHLITATGQRVTLRCSPRSGDLSVYWYQQSLDQGLQFLIQYYNGEERAKGNILERFSAQQFPDLHSELNLSSLELGDSALYFCASSVVGGTSTDTQYFGPGTRLTVL.

V is TRBV18 and J is TRBJ2-6; D unresolved. The CDR3 is 16 residues long. Trimming took 1 base from V and 0 from J, leaving 7 bases between them. Germline CDR1 reads KGHSH; CDR2 reads LQKENI. CDR3: CASSPLSVSGANVLTF. The CDR3 region has the DNA TGTGCCAGCTCACCACTCTCAGTCTCTGGGGCCAACGTCCTGACTTTC.

This chain links TRBV30 with TRBJ2-3; the match to TRBD2 covers 8 bases. J was trimmed by 4 bases and V by 2 bases; bases with no gene match: 11. CDR1 is GTSNPN, CDR2 SVGIG, per germline (reference sequence). This CDR3 has 16 residues. CDR3 in DNA: TGTGCCTGGAGTCCTGACCCGGGGGGGCACGCAGATACGCAGTATTTT. As protein: CAWSPDPGGHADTQYF.

This clone was picked up a small number of times. The V gene is TRBV30, the J gene TRBJ1-2, with D maybe TRBD1 (6 bases). V gave up 4 bases and J gave up 4 bases, with 13 bases separating them. This CDR3 is 13 amino acids long. CDR1 and CDR2 (germline): GTSNPN, SVGIG (reference sequence). The CDR3 region is CAWKVRGVYGYTF. In DNA form, the CDR3 reads TGTGCCTGGAAGGTCAGGGGCGTCTATGGCTACACCTTC.

The chain links TRBV28 to TRBJ2-5, with 7 bases identical to TRBD1. V dropped 5 bases and J dropped 5; count of bases not matched to a gene: 5. The CDR3 sequence is 13 residues long. Germline V gives CDR1 MDHEN, CDR2 SYDVKM. As DNA, the CDR3 is TGTGCCAGCAGTCGACAGGGCTGGGAGACCCAGTACTTC. Translated: CASSRQGWETQYF.

The V gene is TRBV4-3, the J gene TRBJ1-2, with D uncertain. The CDR3 length is 17 residues. Germline V gene data show CDR1 as LGHNA and CDR2 as YSLEER. Trimming took 0 bases from V and 7 from J, leaving 21 bases between them. This chain's CDR3 is CASSQDAFGSRVIGYTF. CDR3 DNA: TGCGCCAGCAGCCAAGACGCATTTGGGAGTAGGGTGATTGGCTACACCTTC.

V is TRBV7-8 and J is TRBJ1-6, with D hard to call. The CDR3 covers 15 residues. The germline gives CDR1 SGHVS, CDR2 FQNEAQ. V lost 6 bases to trimming and J lost 5 bases, with 14 bases between them. The CDR3 DNA sequence: TGTGCCAGCAGACAATTATCACAGAATAATTCACCCCTCCACTTT. Protein sequence: CASRQLSQNNSPLHF. Full variable domain (outside the CDR3, taken from reference TRBV7-8 and TRBJ1-6): GAGVSQSPRYKVAKRGQDVALRCDPISGHVSLFWYQQALGQGPEFLTYFQNEAQLDKSGLPSDRFFAERPEGSVSTLKIQRTQQEDSAVYLCASRQLSQNNSPLHFGNGTRLTVT.

Remarks on this clone: The same CDR3 also results from other DNA sequences found in this sample. V is TRBV7-2 and J is TRBJ1-2; 8 bases agree with TRBD1. J gave up 6 bases and V 0 bases, and 0 bases lay outside the gene matches. Germline CDR1 and CDR2: SGHTA and FQGNSA. This CDR3 contains 13 residues. The CDR3 DNA reads TGTGCCAGCAGCTTAGCGGGACAGGATGGCTACACCTTC. Translated: CASSLAGQDGYTF. Variable domain in full (rest from reference TRBV7-2 and TRBJ1-2): GAGVSQSPSNKVTEKGKDVELRCDPISGHTALYWYRQSLGQGLEFLIYFQGNSAPDKSGLPSDRFSAERTGGSVSTLTIQRTQQEDSAVYLCASSLAGQDGYTFGSGTRLTVV.

This clone was detected once. This chain links TRBV5-5 with TRBJ2-2; TRBD2 aligns across 7 bases. V trimming: 2 bases; J trimming: 1 base; junction bases outside the gene matches: 5. The V gene's germline CDR1 is SGHKS and CDR2 YYEKEE (reference sequence). The CDR3 extends over 16 amino acids. This CDR3 is CASSFFRGVNTGELFF. The CDR3 DNA is TGTGCCAGCAGCTTTTTCCGGGGGGTGAACACCGGGGAGCTGTTTTTT.

The chain couples TRBV18 to TRBJ2-5, with D tentatively TRBD2 (5 bases). CDR3 length: 13 amino acids. Germline assignment: CDR1 KGHSH and CDR2 LQKENI. V dropped 5 bases and J dropped 2 bases, with 9 bases sitting between them. CDR3 DNA: TGTGCCAGCTCAACCGGGAAGCAAGAGACCCAGTACTTC. Protein sequence: CASSTGKQETQYF. Supplemented by reference TRBV18 and TRBJ2-5, the full variable domain reads NAGVMQNPRHLVRRRGQEARLRCSPMKGHSHVYWYRQLPEEGLKFMVYLQKENIIDESGMPKERFSAEFPKEGPSILRIQQVVRGDSAAYFCASSTGKQETQYFGPGTRLLVL.

The V and J genes are TRBV19 and TRBJ2-7, with D tentatively TRBD2 (6 bases). The V end was cut by 2 bases, the J end by 3 bases, with 14 bases between. Germline CDR1 reads LNHDA; CDR2 reads SQIVND (reference sequence). The CDR3 extends over 15 amino acids. CDR3 amino acids: CASSIQAGGRYEQYV. In DNA form, the CDR3 reads TGTGCCAGTAGTATACAAGCGGGCGGCCGCTACGAGCAGTACGTC.

This clone was observed a single time. CDR3 sequence: CASSFGGAPYNEQFF. CDR3 coding DNA: TGTGCCAGCAGCTTTGGGGGGGCCCCTTACAATGAGCAGTTCTTC. V usage is TRBV11-3 and J usage is TRBJ2-1; D possibly corresponds to TRBD2 (7 bases). Germline assignment: CDR1 SGHNT and CDR2 YENEEA. The CDR3 loop spans 15 amino acids. V lost 3 bases and J 4 bases, leaving 13 bases between the germline ends. The variable domain in full, completed from reference TRBV11-3 and TRBJ2-1, reads EAGVVQSPRYKIIEKKQPVAFWCNPISGHNTLYWYLQNLGQGPELLIRYENEEAVDDSQLPKDRFSAERLKGVDSTLKIQPAELGDSAVYLCASSFGGAPYNEQFFGPGTRLTVL.

This clone came up a few times. V usage is TRBV18 and J usage is TRBJ1-1, with D possibly TRBD1 on 5 matching bases. Looked up from germline, CDR1 is KGHSH and CDR2 is LQKENI. The CDR3 runs 16 residues. V was pared by 0 bases and J by 2 bases, with 13 bases between. The CDR3 nucleotides are TGTGCCAGCTCACCACCGGGGTCAGGGTTTAACACTGAAGCTTTCTTT. Translated, it gives CASSPPGSGFNTEAFF.